The 26 T cell receptor beta chains reported below all come from one sample, sequenced in a study of T cells after yellow fever vaccination. TCRdb analysed the 5' RACE reads with MiXCR anew, one entry per CDR3 protein. The repertoire has about 120,000 distinct CDR3 sequences, 8.4% of them found once; the top ten carry about 25%. The source was CD8+ T cells sorted from PBMCs, collected 45 days after the yellow fever booster vaccination. All receptors come from a man aged 25 to 45 who received the YFV17D yellow fever vaccine.

This clonotype was seen many times. CDR3 coding DNA: TGTGCCAGCAGTGATCAGAAAGCCGGGGCCAACGTCCTGACTTTC. It specifies CASSDQKAGANVLTF. The V gene is TRBV12-3 or TRBV12-4, the J gene TRBJ2-6; D remains ambiguous. The CDR3 is 15 amino acids. Between the trimmed V and J ends, which lost 5 bases and 4 bases, there was a span of 12 bases.

This clonotype was recorded many times. The chain links TRBV27 to TRBJ1-6; 8 bases align to TRBD1. V dropped 6 bases and J dropped 6; count of bases not matched to a gene: 4. The CDR3 is 14 residues long. CDR1 is MNHEY and CDR2 is SMNVEV in the germline V gene (reference sequence). CDR3 sequence (DNA): TGTGCCAGCAGCCGGACAGGGCTTAATTCACCCCTCCACTTT. Translated, it gives CASSRTGLNSPLHF.

Comments on this clonotype: A junction end diverges from the germline sequence, so it may reflect a read error. V is TRBV27 and J is TRBJ2-3; the D is unclear. Germline CDR1 and CDR2: MNHEY and SMNVEV (reference sequence). CDR3 length: 15 residues. The CDR3 DNA follows: TGTGCCAGCAGTTTTGCGACCGCTCCGGCGGATACGCGGTATTTT. This codes for CASSFATAPADTRYF.

The J gene is TRBJ2-7, the V gene TRBV11-2, with D uncertain. Looked up from germline, CDR1 is SGHAT and CDR2 is FQNNGV. Trimming took 3 bases from V and 2 from J, leaving 11 bases between them. CDR3 length equals 14 residues. The CDR3 DNA reads TGTGCCAGCAGCTTCGCTCCCCTAGCCTACGAGCAGTACTTC. Protein sequence: CASSFAPLAYEQYF.

This clonotype has a count of ten or more. In DNA, the CDR3 is TGTGCCAGCATAGCAGGGCCCGGGGAGCTGTTTTTT. Amino acid sequence: CASIAGPGELFF. V usage is TRBV6-5 and J usage is TRBJ2-2; possible D gene TRBD1, 5 bases. Germline values: CDR1 MNHEY, CDR2 SVGAGI. V lost 7 bases and J lost 6, with 9 bases in between. The CDR3 has 12 residues.

The chain combines TRBV20-1 with TRBJ2-3, with 9 bases aligning to TRBD2. Germline V gene sequence: CDR1 DFQATT, CDR2 SNEGSKA (reference sequence). The CDR3 is 14 residues long. The CDR3 region is CSAQLAGEGDTQYF. CDR3 bases: TGCAGCGCCCAACTAGCGGGCGAGGGAGATACGCAGTATTTT.

This clonotype was recorded many times. The gene calls are TRBV12-3 or TRBV12-4 and TRBJ1-1, with D possibly being TRBD1 (5 bases). The V end was cut by 6 bases, the J end by 8 bases, with 10 bases between. This CDR3 region has 11 residues. Written as DNA, the CDR3 is TGTGCCAGCAGGGGGGGGAAAGAAGCTTTCTTT. Residues: CASRGGKEAFF.

The V call is TRBV28, the J call TRBJ2-2; D gene ambiguous. Trimming pared 2 bases from V and 3 bases from J, leaving 13 bases between. Germline V gene sequence: CDR1 MDHEN, CDR2 SYDVKM. The CDR3 is 16 residues long. As DNA, the CDR3 is TGTGCCAGCAGTTTAGTCGATGGTTTTGACACCGGGGAGCTGTTTTTT. Protein product: CASSLVDGFDTGELFF.

This clonotype showed up many times. V usage is TRBV7-8 and J usage is TRBJ2-3; D is ambiguous. CDR3 length: 13 amino acids. In germline, CDR1 is SGHVS, CDR2 FQNEAQ. The V end was cut by 1 base, the J end by 2 bases, with 4 bases between. The CDR3 region is CASSLGYTDTQYF. In nucleotides, the CDR3 is TGTGCCAGCAGCTTAGGGTACACAGATACGCAGTATTTT.

The V gene is TRBV6-2 or TRBV6-3, the J gene TRBJ2-1, with 10 positions matching TRBD2. Germline loops: CDR1 MNHEY, CDR2 SVGEGT. The length of the CDR3 is 17 residues. V dropped 6 bases and J dropped 8; count of bases not matched to a gene: 16. The CDR3 nucleotides read TGTGCCAGCAGCCACCTAACTACTAGCGGGATAGGCGATGAGCAGTTCTTC. Translating gives CASSHLTTSGIGDEQFF.

The count of this clonotype is one. The junction and the germline gene differ at one end; a read error may be behind it. The rearrangement uses TRBV15 and TRBJ1-5; D is unclear. The CDR3 runs 17 residues. Germline assignment: CDR1 LNHNV and CDR2 YYDKDF (reference sequence). The CDR3 sequence is CATSRDPGDCGNQRHRF. In DNA form, the CDR3 reads TGTGCCACCAGCAGAGACCCGGGAGACTGCGGTAATCAGCGCCATCGTTTT.

At least ten counts were recorded for this clonotype. V is TRBV12-3 or TRBV12-4 and J is TRBJ2-3; no clear D. With 4 bases removed from V and 0 bases from J, the gap between germline ends came to 8 bases. This CDR3 is built from 14 residues. CDR3 DNA: TGTGCCAGCAGTTGGAGCCTAAGCACAGATACGCAGTATTTT. It is translated as CASSWSLSTDTQYF.

This clonotype was counted at least ten times. The CDR3 DNA reads TGCGCCAGCAGCCAAGAGGCGCCCGGACAAGATACGCAGTATTTT. As protein: CASSQEAPGQDTQYF. The chain links TRBV4-3 to TRBJ2-3; D is possibly TRBD1 (5 bases). V was pared by 0 bases and J by 5 bases, with 12 bases between. Germline values: CDR1 LGHNA, CDR2 YSLEER. The CDR3 totals 15 residues.

The table lists this clonotype with a few counts. V is TRBV5-4 and J is TRBJ2-2; D is tentatively TRBD1 or TRBD2 (5 bases each). CDR3 length: 15 residues. The germline CDR1 and CDR2 sequences are SGHNT and YYREEE (reference sequence). Trimming removed 1 base at V and 0 bases at J, with 7 bases between. CDR3 DNA sequence: TGTGCCAGCAGCTTGATGGGGGCGAACACCGGGGAGCTGTTTTTT. This sequence encodes CASSLMGANTGELFF.

The CDR3 DNA reads TGTGCCAGCAGCCAAGAATATGGGCTAGTAGATACGCAGTATTTT. Amino acids: CASSQEYGLVDTQYF. The chain has TRBV4-2 and TRBJ2-3, with unresolved D. The CDR3 runs 15 residues. Germline V gene data show CDR1 as LGHNA and CDR2 as YNFKEQ. Deletions cut 0 bases from V and 5 bases from J, with 12 bases between.

This clonotype was seen repeatedly, ten times or more. The chain carries TRBV7-9 and TRBJ2-2, with D possibly being TRBD1 (5 bases). V lost 3 bases, J lost 0 bases, and 8 bases lay in between. Germline lookup yields CDR1 SEHNR and CDR2 FQNEAQ (reference sequence). This CDR3 is built from 15 residues. The CDR3 DNA is TGTGCCAGCAGCTTTTGGACAACGAACACCGGGGAGCTGTTTTTT. Protein product: CASSFWTTNTGELFF. The full variable domain, its missing parts supplied by reference TRBV7-9 and TRBJ2-2, is DTGVSQNPRHKITKRGQNVTFRCDPISEHNRLYWYRQTLGQGPEFLTYFQNEAQLEKSRLLSDRFSAERPKGSFSTLEIQRTEQGDSAMYLCASSFWTTNTGELFFGEGSRLTVL.

This clonotype was counted many times. The chain joins TRBV5-5 to TRBJ2-2, with unresolved D. Germline lookup yields CDR1 SGHKS and CDR2 YYEKEE (reference sequence). The germline V and J ends were trimmed by 1 base and 6 bases, with 7 bases remaining between them. The CDR3 runs to 13 residues. The CDR3 coding sequence is TGTGCCAGCAGCTTGTGGGGTTCCGGGGAGCTGTTTTTT. Amino acids: CASSLWGSGELFF.

This clonotype was counted many times. This rearrangement joins TRBV6-1 to TRBJ2-7, with 7 nucleotides matching TRBD1. The CDR3 extends over 14 amino acids. In germline, CDR1 is MNHNS, CDR2 SASEGT. V lost 5 bases and J lost 5; bases outside the gene matches: 9. The chain's CDR3 is CASSTLTGLHEQYF. DNA for the CDR3: TGTGCCAGCAGTACCTTGACAGGGTTGCACGAGCAGTACTTC.

With respect to this clonotype: This could be a read error, since a much larger clone is one nucleotide away. The rearrangement links TRBV10-3 to TRBJ2-3, with D possibly matching TRBD2 (5 bases). The V gene lost 6 bases and the J gene lost 3 bases, with 13 bases spanning the gap. The CDR3 runs 14 residues. Germline V gene data show CDR1 as ENHRY and CDR2 as SYGVKD. The CDR3 here is CAIRPGMETDTQYF. In DNA, the CDR3 is TGTGCCATCAGGCCGGGAATGGAGACAGATACGCAGTATTTT.

This clonotype was seen repeatedly, ten times or more. V is TRBV5-1 and J is TRBJ2-1; D is ambiguous. Trimming shortened V by 4 bases and J by 6 bases, and 17 bases separated the two germline ends. In germline, CDR1 is SGHRS, CDR2 YFSETQ. This CDR3 has 15 residues. The CDR3 reads CASSPIIGAGNEQFF. CDR3 bases: TGCGCCAGCAGCCCTATTATTGGTGCTGGCAATGAGCAGTTCTTC.

This clonotype appeared a few times. One end of the junction does not line up with germline, which may come from a read error. The rearrangement uses TRBV12-3 or TRBV12-4 and TRBJ2-3; no definite D call. This CDR3 spans 18 amino acids. DNA of the CDR3: TGTGCCCGCAGTTTAGTCGTTTACGGCGGCCCTAGCACAGATACGCAGTATTTT. Protein product: CARSLVVYGGPSTDTQYF.

In the case of this clonotype: It may be a read error: a sequence one base away is much more abundant. CDR3 sequence (DNA): TGTGCCACCAACAGAATAGGTAGCGGACACTACGAGCAGTACTTC. Translation gives CATNRIGSGHYEQYF. The chain links TRBV15 to TRBJ2-7; D possibly corresponds to TRBD2 (6 bases). CDR3 length: 15 amino acids. Germline-derived CDR1 and CDR2 are LNHNV and YYDKDF (reference sequence).

The chain couples TRBV29-1 to TRBJ2-7; 11 bases align to TRBD1. Germline loops: CDR1 SQVTM, CDR2 ANQGSEA. The CDR3 loop spans 15 amino acids. V lost 7 bases and J lost 3; bases outside the gene matches: 11. Written as DNA, the CDR3 is TGCAGCGCCGGACAGGGGGCAAGCGGAGGCTACGAGCAGTACTTC. Its translation: CSAGQGASGGYEQYF.

V is TRBV7-2 and J is TRBJ2-2; 9 positions match TRBD2. The CDR3 spans 17 residues. Germline trimming cut 3 bases from V and 4 bases from J; bases unmatched to any gene: 9. Germline assignment: CDR1 SGHTA and CDR2 FQGNSA. As DNA, the CDR3 is TGTGCCAGCAGCTTCTCTAGCGGGGAGGGGGGCACCGGGGAGCTGTTTTTT. Translated: CASSFSSGEGGTGELFF.

There are many counts of this clonotype. The genes are TRBV7-9 and TRBJ2-1; D is unresolved. The germline V gene has CDR1 SEHNR and CDR2 FQNEAQ (reference sequence). There are 11 residues in the CDR3. V lost 6 bases and J 7 bases, leaving 7 bases between the germline ends. CDR3 protein: CASRLLNEQFF. In nucleotides, the CDR3 is TGTGCCAGCAGGTTGCTGAATGAGCAGTTCTTC.

This clonotype was counted many times. The chain employs TRBV20-1 and TRBJ2-1; D unclear. Germline V gives CDR1 DFQATT, CDR2 SNEGSKA (reference sequence). The CDR3 extends over 11 amino acids. V was cut by 3 bases and J by 2 bases, with 2 bases left in between. The CDR3 region is CSASAYNEQFF. The DNA of the CDR3 is TGCAGTGCTAGCGCCTACAATGAGCAGTTCTTC.